This T cell receptor (beta chain) was captured in a study of cytomegalovirus exposure and HLA in healthy donors. Study results and limitations: Reportedly, fewer N-insertions than the roughly 600-donor mean appeared in an Asian-associated ancestry cluster in a later analysis. High sensitivity and specificity were reportedly achieved when the classifier diagnosed cytomegalovirus status.

As to this clone: Its matching antigen is unknown.

Amplification used 60 Vbeta primers and 13 Jbeta primers. Assay: immunoSEQ multiplex PCR; the TCRdb copy retains only in-frame clones and omits some. The record lists around 70,000 clones, of which the ten most abundant hold 4.5% to 6%. CDR3 length: 14 residues. Germline trimming cut 0 bases from V and 7 bases from J; bases unmatched to any gene: 4. Germline V gives CDR1 SGHRS, CDR2 YFSETQ. The origin of this receptor is a man in his forties in good health and CMV-seronegative. The chain uses TRBV5-1 and TRBJ2-1; TRBD2 agrees at 7 bases. Material for sequencing was PBMCs. DNA of the CDR3: TGCGCCAGCAGCTTGGTGCAGGGAGGGAATGAGCAGTTCTTC. Translating gives CASSLVQGGNEQFF. The complete variable domain, with remaining parts taken from reference TRBV5-1 and TRBJ2-1, reads KAGVTQTPRYLIKTRGQQVTLSCSPISGHRSVSWYQQTPGQGLQFLFEYFSETQRNKGNFPGRFSGRQFSNSRSEMNVSTLELGDSALYLCASSLVQGGNEQFFGPGTRLTVL.